This note documents a single TCR beta chain sequence. What it binds is not known. The sample belongs to a study of cytomegalovirus exposure and HLA in healthy donors. Whole-study findings and limits: Within a later analysis, the majority of CMV-associated TCR beta chains appeared HLA-restricted. The study found most TCR sequences rare, yet found some public TCRs in many donors. One variant, a missense change in DCLRE1C, was linked in a later analysis to TCR beta V- and J-gene trimming. Researchers catalogued approximately 170 TCR beta chains as cytomegalovirus-associated.

Researchers ran the PCR with 60 Vbeta and 13 Jbeta primers. Sequencing was performed with immunoSEQ multiplex PCR; in TCRdb, only in-frame clones are kept and a portion is missing. The sample table includes 200,000 or so clones. CDR1 is MDHEN and CDR2 is SYDVKM in the germline V gene. This CDR3 comprises 15 residues. Germline trimming cut 4 bases from V and 7 bases from J; bases unmatched to any gene: 9. The TCR sequence derives from a boy between 10 and 17 years old in good health and CMV-seronegative. Material: PBMCs. The chain carries TRBV28 and TRBJ2-2, with TRBD2 identical over 7 bases. Here the CDR3 DNA reads TGTGCCAGCAGTTCCCCCGGGGGGTTCGGCGGGGAGCTGTTTTTT. It yields the protein CASSSPGGFGGELFF. Full variable domain (remainder filled in from reference TRBV28 and TRBJ2-2): DVKVTQSSRYLVKRTGEKVFLECVQDMDHENMFWYRQDPGLGLRLIYFSYDVKMKEKGDIPEGYSVSREKKERFSLILESASTNQTSMYLCASSSPGGFGGELFFGEGSRLTVL.